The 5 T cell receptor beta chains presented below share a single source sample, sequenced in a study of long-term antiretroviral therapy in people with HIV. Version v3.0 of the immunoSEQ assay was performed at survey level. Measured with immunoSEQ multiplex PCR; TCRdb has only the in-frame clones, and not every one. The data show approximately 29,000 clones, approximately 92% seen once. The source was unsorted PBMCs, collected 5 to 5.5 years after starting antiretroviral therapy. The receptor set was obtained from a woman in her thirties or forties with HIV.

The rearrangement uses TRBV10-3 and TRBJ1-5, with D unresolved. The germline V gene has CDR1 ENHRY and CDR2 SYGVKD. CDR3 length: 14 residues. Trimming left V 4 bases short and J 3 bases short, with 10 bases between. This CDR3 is CAISAPGLNQPQHF. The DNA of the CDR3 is TGTGCCATCAGTGCGCCAGGTCTCAATCAGCCCCAGCATTTT.

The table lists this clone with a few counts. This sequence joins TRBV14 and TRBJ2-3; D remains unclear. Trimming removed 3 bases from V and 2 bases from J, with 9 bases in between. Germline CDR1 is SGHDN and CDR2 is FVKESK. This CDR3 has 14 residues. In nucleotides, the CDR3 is TGTGCCAGCAGCCATTATCTATTCACAGATACGCAGTATTTT. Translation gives CASSHYLFTDTQYF.

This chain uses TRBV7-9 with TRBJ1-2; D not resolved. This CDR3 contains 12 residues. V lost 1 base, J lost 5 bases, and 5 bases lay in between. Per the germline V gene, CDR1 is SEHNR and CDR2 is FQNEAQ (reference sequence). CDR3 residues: CASSLEPYGYTF. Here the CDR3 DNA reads TGTGCCAGCAGCTTAGAGCCATATGGCTACACCTTC. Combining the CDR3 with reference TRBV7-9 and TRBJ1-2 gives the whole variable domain DTGVSQNPRHKITKRGQNVTFRCDPISEHNRLYWYRQTLGQGPEFLTYFQNEAQLEKSRLLSDRFSAERPKGSFSTLEIQRTEQGDSAMYLCASSLEPYGYTFGSGTRLTVV.

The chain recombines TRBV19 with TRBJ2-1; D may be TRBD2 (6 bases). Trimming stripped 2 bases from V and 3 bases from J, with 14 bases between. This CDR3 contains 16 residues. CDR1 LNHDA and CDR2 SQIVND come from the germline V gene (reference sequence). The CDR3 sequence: CASSISAGNLYNEQFF. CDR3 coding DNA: TGTGCCAGTAGTATATCGGCGGGGAACCTCTACAATGAGCAGTTCTTC.

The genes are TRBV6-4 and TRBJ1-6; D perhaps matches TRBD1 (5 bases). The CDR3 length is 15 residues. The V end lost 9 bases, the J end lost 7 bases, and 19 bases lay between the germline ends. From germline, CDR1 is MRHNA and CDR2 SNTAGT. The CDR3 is CARLFRDPQNSPLHF. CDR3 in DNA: TGTGCCAGGTTATTCCGGGACCCACAAAATTCACCCCTCCACTTT.